This T cell receptor beta chain is from a study of blood T cell repertoires in COVID-19. For the study at large: Acute-phase and convalescent COVID-19 samples originated in the United States, Italy and Spain.

Cohorts were assigned according to the clinical history that participants reported. Some clones are missing from TCRdb's copy, which holds only in-frame ones; the method was immunoSEQ multiplex PCR. The sample has about 320,000 clones, around 86% seen once; the top ten hold 4% to 6%. The source of this sequence is a man between 60 and 70 years old who had recovered from COVID-19. Sequenced material: PBMCs or T cells enriched from blood (not recorded which).

The CDR3 nucleotides are TGCGCCAGCAGTCCCGGACAGGGTGGTCGTTACGAGCAGTACTTC. Protein sequence: CASSPGQGGRYEQYF. V usage is TRBV10-1 and J usage is TRBJ2-7; the match to TRBD1 covers 8 bases. This CDR3 region has 15 residues. Germline loops: CDR1 WNHNN, CDR2 SYGVQD (reference sequence). V lost 5 bases to trimming and J lost 4 bases; unmatched junction nucleotides: 10.